A single sample is the source of the 9 T cell receptor beta chains below, sequenced in a study of T cells after yellow fever vaccination. TCRdb reprocessed the 5' RACE reads via MiXCR and lists one record per CDR3 protein. Among some 300,000 distinct CDR3 sequences listed, about 11% were seen once. The sequencing used CD4+ T cells sorted from PBMCs, collected 45 days after the yellow fever booster vaccination. The receptors derive from a man between 18 and 35 years old who received the YFV17D yellow fever vaccine.

This clonotype appeared a few times. The chain joins TRBV3-1 to TRBJ2-5; D possibly uses TRBD1 or TRBD2 (5 bases each). This CDR3 spans 15 amino acids. V was trimmed by 4 bases and J by 3 bases, leaving 15 bases between them. The germline V gene has CDR1 LGHDT and CDR2 YNNKEL (reference sequence). The CDR3 protein is CASSPYSGAEETQYF. The CDR3 region has the DNA TGTGCCAGCAGCCCATACTCCGGGGCCGAAGAGACCCAGTACTTC.

This clonotype was counted a few times. This chain joins TRBV7-9 and TRBJ1-2, with 9 bases lining up with TRBD1. Germline loops: CDR1 SEHNR, CDR2 FQNEAQ (reference sequence). The CDR3 totals 19 residues. The ends lost 6 bases at V and 3 bases at J; junction bases unmatched: 20. The CDR3 DNA reads TGTGCCAGCAGGAAAAGCCGCTCGGGACAGGGTAATTCGGACTATGGCTACACCTTC. Residues: CASRKSRSGQGNSDYGYTF.

This clonotype was seen only a few times. The chain combines TRBV27 with TRBJ1-6; D call uncertain. The CDR3 contains 18 residues. V was cut by 2 bases and J by 0 bases, with 14 bases left in between. The germline CDR1 and CDR2 sequences are MNHEY and SMNVEV (reference sequence). The CDR3 is CASSLGVDGSSYNSPLHF. In DNA, the CDR3 is TGTGCCAGCAGTTTAGGAGTGGACGGCAGCTCCTATAATTCACCCCTCCACTTT.

This clonotype was seen a few times. The rearrangement uses TRBV6-1 and TRBJ1-2; TRBD1 matches 7 bases. The germline gives CDR1 MNHNS, CDR2 SASEGT. Trimming took 4 bases from V and 4 from J; bases not matched to a gene: 9. This CDR3 contains 15 residues. For the CDR3, the DNA is TGTGCCAGCAGTGGCCTACAGGGGCCTGGCTATGGCTACACCTTC. Encoded protein: CASSGLQGPGYGYTF.

In its sample, this clonotype was seen a few times. The chain employs TRBV7-2 and TRBJ1-2; the D is unclear. This CDR3 contains 16 residues. Germline V CDR1 and CDR2: SGHTA, FQGNSA. Trimming left V 0 bases short and J 1 base short, with 12 bases between. This CDR3 is CASSLALRGNNYGYTF. The CDR3 DNA reads TGTGCCAGCAGCTTAGCCCTCCGGGGTAATAACTATGGCTACACCTTC.

This clonotype was counted between two and nine times. V is TRBV27 and J is TRBJ1-4; no reliable D call. V lost 5 bases, J lost 1 base, and 8 bases lay in between. The CDR3 totals 14 residues. Germline-derived CDR1 and CDR2 are MNHEY and SMNVEV (reference sequence). The CDR3 spells CASSDPRTNEKLFF. The CDR3 DNA sequence: TGTGCCAGCAGTGACCCTAGAACTAATGAAAAACTGTTTTTT.

This clonotype occurred a few times. The chain links TRBV6-4 to TRBJ1-5; TRBD1 might be the D (6 bases). The CDR3 consists of 10 residues. Germline lookup yields CDR1 MRHNA and CDR2 SNTAGT. Trimming cost V 9 bases and J 12 bases, with 12 bases left between them. The CDR3 bases are TGTGCCAGGGTGGGCAGGGGCCAGCATTTT. Translated: CARVGRGQHF.

This clonotype was observed many times. The CDR3 here is CASSSQGRDRNIQYF. CDR3 nucleotides: TGTGCCAGCAGTTCCCAGGGGCGGGACAGAAACATTCAGTACTTC. V is TRBV12-3 or TRBV12-4 and J is TRBJ2-4; possible D gene TRBD1, 7 bases. V lost 4 bases and J 6 bases, leaving 16 bases between the germline ends. The CDR3 length is 15 residues.

This clonotype appeared many times. The chain is built from TRBV28 and TRBJ1-1, with D hard to call. The CDR3 extends over 14 amino acids. CDR1 and CDR2 from the germline V gene are MDHEN and SYDVKM. The germline V and J ends were trimmed by 3 bases and 1 base, with 9 bases remaining between them. CDR3 sequence (DNA): TGTGCCAGCAGTTTCCCCACACGGAACACTGAAGCTTTCTTT. Amino acids: CASSFPTRNTEAFF.